This T cell receptor beta chain came from a study of identical twins. Study outcomes and limitations: Excess low generation probability was seen in twin-shared out-of-frame alpha sequences. Recombination models fit unrelated individuals' TCR alpha sharing but underestimated twins'.

Remarks on this clonotype: Its antigen is not known.

Each CDR3 protein is one row after TCRdb ran MiXCR on the 5' RACE reads. The table records some 1,700,000 distinct CDR3 sequences, about 30% of them present only once. The junction had 4 bases not matched to a gene; V was cut back by 0 bases and J by 3 bases. The CDR3 covers 15 residues. CDR1 and CDR2 (germline): LGHNA, YNFKEQ. Sequencing used cord blood. The V and J genes are TRBV4-2 and TRBJ2-7; TRBD2 agrees at 8 bases. This clonotype was obtained from a newborn girl in good health. CDR3 coding DNA: TGTGCCAGCAGCCAAGATCAACTAGCGGTCTACGAGCAGTACTTC. This codes for CASSQDQLAVYEQYF.